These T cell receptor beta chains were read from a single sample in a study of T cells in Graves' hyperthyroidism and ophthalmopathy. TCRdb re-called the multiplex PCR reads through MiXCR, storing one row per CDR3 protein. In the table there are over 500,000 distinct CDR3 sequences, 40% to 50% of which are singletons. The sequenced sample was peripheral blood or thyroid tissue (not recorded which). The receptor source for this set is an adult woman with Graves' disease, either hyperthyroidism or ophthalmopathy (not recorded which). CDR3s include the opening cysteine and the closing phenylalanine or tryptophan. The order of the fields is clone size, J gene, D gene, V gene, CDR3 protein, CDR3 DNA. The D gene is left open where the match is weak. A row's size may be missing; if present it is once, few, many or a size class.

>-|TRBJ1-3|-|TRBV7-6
CASSLIRAGASGNTIYF
TGTGCCAGCAGCTTAATACGAGCGGGGGCCTCTGGAAACACCATATATTTT
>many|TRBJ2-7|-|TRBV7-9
CASSSDGTYEQYF
TGTGCCAGCAGTTCGGACGGGACCTACGAGCAGTACTTC
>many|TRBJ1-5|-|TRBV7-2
CASSLDPTGRGGPQHF
TGTGCCAGCAGCTTAGATCCGACAGGTCGAGGGGGGCCCCAGCATTTT
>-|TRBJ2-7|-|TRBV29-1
CSLEDSYEQYF
TGCAGCTTAGAGGACAGCTACGAGCAGTACTTC
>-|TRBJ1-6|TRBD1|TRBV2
CARAGQGNSPLHF
TGTGCTAGAGCGGGACAGGGGAATTCACCCCTCCACTTT
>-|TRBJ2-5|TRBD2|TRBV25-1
CASSTSGQTQETQYF
TGTGCCAGCTCGACTAGCGGGCAGACACAAGAGACCCAGTACTTC
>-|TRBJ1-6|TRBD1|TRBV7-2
CASSQGQGTPLHF
TGTGCCAGCAGCCAGGGACAGGGGACACCCCTCCACTTT
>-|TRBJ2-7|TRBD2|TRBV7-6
CASSSLAGARGYEQYF
TGTGCCAGCAGCTCTCTAGCGGGAGCTCGGGGTTACGAGCAGTACTTC
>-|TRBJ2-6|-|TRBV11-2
CASSLSGARANVLTF
TGTGCCAGCAGCTTATCCGGGGCCCGGGCCAACGTCCTGACTTTC
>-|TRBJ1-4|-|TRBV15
CATSRDQANEKLFF
TGTGCCACCAGCAGAGACCAAGCTAATGAAAAACTGTTTTTT
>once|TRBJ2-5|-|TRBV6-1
CASARTDITNQETQYF
TGTGCCAGCGCCCGAACGGACATAACAAACCAAGAGACCCAGTACTTC
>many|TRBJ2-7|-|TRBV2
CASNMQAVGEQYF
TGTGCCAGCAATATGCAGGCTGTAGGCGAGCAGTACTTC
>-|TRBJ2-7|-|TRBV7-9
CASSLEEGGSYEQYF
TGTGCCAGCAGCCTAGAAGAAGGGGGCTCCTACGAGCAGTACTTC
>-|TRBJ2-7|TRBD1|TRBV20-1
CSARGQGAGEQYF
TGCAGTGCTAGAGGGCAGGGGGCAGGCGAGCAGTACTTC
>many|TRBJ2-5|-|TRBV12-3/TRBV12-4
CASSLRLRETQYF
TGTGCCAGCAGTTTACGGCTCCGAGAGACCCAGTACTTC
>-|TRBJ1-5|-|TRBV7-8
CASSFSGGRDQPQHF
TGTGCCAGCAGCTTTAGCGGGGGGCGCGATCAGCCCCAGCATTTT
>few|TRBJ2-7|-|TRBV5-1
CASSLGYGVTYEQYF
TGCGCCAGCAGCTTGGGTTATGGGGTAACCTACGAGCAGTACTTC
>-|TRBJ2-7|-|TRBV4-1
CASSPGRGGLSYEQYF
TGTGCCAGCAGCCCAGGGCGCGGAGGGCTCTCCTACGAGCAGTACTTC
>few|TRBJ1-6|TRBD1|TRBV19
CASSTGQGVGLHF
TGTGCCAGTAGCACCGGCCAGGGGGTTGGCCTCCACTTT
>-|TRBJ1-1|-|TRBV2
CASSEEGMTEAFF
TGTGCCAGCAGTGAGGAGGGGATGACTGAAGCTTTCTTT
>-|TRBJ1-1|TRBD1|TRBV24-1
CATRRLGGASDTEAFF
TGTGCCACCAGGAGACTAGGGGGCGCTTCGGACACTGAAGCTTTCTTT
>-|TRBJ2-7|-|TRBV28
CASNFGWAYGEQYF
TGTGCCAGCAATTTTGGTTGGGCTTACGGGGAGCAGTACTTC
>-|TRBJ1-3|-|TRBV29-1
CSVEGQGLGNTIYF
TGCAGCGTTGAAGGCCAGGGGTTAGGAAACACCATATATTTT
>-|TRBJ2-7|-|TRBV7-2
CASPGGTYEQYF
TGTGCCAGCCCTGGAGGGACCTACGAGCAGTACTTC
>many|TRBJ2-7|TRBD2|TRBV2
CASSALAGGIGEQYF
TGTGCCAGCAGTGCACTAGCGGGAGGCATTGGCGAGCAGTACTTC
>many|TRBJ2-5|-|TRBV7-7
CASSLGAGDQETQYF
TGTGCTAGCAGCTTAGGTGCAGGCGATCAAGAGACCCAGTACTTC
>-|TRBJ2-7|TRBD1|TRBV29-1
CSILDRGPYEQYF
TGCAGCATTTTGGACAGGGGGCCCTACGAGCAGTACTTC
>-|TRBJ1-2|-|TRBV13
CASSLEQLVGGYTF
TGTGCCAGCAGTCTAGAACAGCTGGTCGGTGGCTACACCTTC
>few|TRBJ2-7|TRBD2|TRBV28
CASTSSGRGEQYF
TGTGCCAGCACCTCGAGCGGGAGGGGGGAGCAGTACTTC
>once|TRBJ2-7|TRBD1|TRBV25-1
CASSEETGASYEQYF
TGTGCCAGCAGTGAAGAGACAGGGGCATCCTACGAGCAGTACTTC
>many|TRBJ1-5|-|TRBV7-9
CASSPGAGNQPQHF
TGTGCCAGCAGCCCAGGGGCAGGCAATCAGCCCCAGCATTTT
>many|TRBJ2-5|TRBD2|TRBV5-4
CASRRGLAEETQYF
TGTGCCAGCAGGCGTGGACTAGCGGAAGAGACCCAGTACTTC
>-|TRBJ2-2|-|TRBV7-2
CASSLALSGTEELFF
TGTGCCAGCAGCTTAGCGCTGTCTGGGACGGAGGAGCTGTTTTTT
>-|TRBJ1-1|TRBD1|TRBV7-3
CASSHGTGEDGTEAFF
TGTGCCAGCAGCCACGGGACAGGGGAGGACGGCACTGAAGCTTTCTTT
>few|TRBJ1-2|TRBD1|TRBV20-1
CSAGQGGYTF
TGCAGTGCTGGACAGGGAGGCTACACCTTC
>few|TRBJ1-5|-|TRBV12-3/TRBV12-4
CASSYGSNQPQHF
TGTGCCAGCAGTTATGGGAGCAATCAGCCCCAGCATTTT
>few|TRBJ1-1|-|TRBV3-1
CASSQELLGKNTEAFF
TGTGCCAGCAGCCAGGAGCTCTTGGGGAAGAACACTGAAGCTTTCTTT
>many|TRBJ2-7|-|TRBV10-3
CAISESSVVGEQYF
TGTGCCATCAGTGAGTCCTCGGTTGTGGGCGAGCAGTACTTC
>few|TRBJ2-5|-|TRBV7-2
CASSVRDPGTQYF
TGTGCCAGCAGCGTCCGGGACCCAGGGACCCAGTACTTC
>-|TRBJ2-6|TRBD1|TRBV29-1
CSAWDRVGSGANVLTF
TGCAGCGCGTGGGACAGGGTGGGCTCTGGGGCCAACGTCCTGACTTTC
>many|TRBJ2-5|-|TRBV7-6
CASSLGARGAETQYF
TGTGCCAGCAGCTTAGGGGCTCGGGGTGCCGAGACCCAGTACTTC
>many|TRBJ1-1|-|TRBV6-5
CASSYDRRMNTEAFF
TGTGCCAGCAGTTACGACCGGAGGATGAACACTGAAGCTTTCTTT
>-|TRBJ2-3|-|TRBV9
CASSVATDTQYF
TGTGCCAGCAGCGTAGCTACAGATACGCAGTATTTT
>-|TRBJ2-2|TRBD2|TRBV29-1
CSVGLAEVQGGELFF
TGCAGCGTTGGACTAGCGGAGGTCCAGGGCGGGGAGCTGTTTTTT
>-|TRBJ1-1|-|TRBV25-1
CASSIYLCSVRNTEAFF
-
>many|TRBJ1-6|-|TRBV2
CASSEEDYSPLHF
TGTGCCAGCAGTGAGGAGGACTATTCACCCCTCCACTTT
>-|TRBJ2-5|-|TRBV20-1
CSARAPDREGQTQYF
TGCAGTGCTAGAGCGCCGGACAGGGAGGGGCAGACCCAGTACTTC
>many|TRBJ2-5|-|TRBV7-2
CASSQRRGQETQYF
TGTGCCAGCAGCCAGAGGAGGGGCCAAGAGACCCAGTACTTC
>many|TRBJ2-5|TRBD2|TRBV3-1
CASSLGAGRYETQYF
TGTGCCAGCAGCCTGGGAGCGGGAAGATATGAGACCCAGTACTTC
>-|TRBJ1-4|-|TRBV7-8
CASSSIGELFF
TGTGCCAGCAGCTCGATTGGGGAACTGTTTTTT
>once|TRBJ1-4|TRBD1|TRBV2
CANSDGTGIEKLFF
TGTGCCAACAGCGATGGGACAGGGATCGAAAAACTGTTTTTT
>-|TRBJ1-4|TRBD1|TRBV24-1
CATSVGQGTGNEKLFF
TGTGCCACCAGTGTGGGACAGGGGACCGGGAATGAAAAACTGTTTTTT
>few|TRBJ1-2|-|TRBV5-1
CASSSLDETGANYGYTF
TGCGCCAGCAGCTCGCTAGACGAGACAGGAGCTAACTATGGCTACACCTTC
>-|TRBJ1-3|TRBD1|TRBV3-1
CASSLKGARNTIYF
TGTGCCAGCAGCCTCAAGGGGGCTCGAAACACCATATATTTT
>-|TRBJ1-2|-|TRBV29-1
CSVELGGGARGYTF
TGCAGCGTTGAATTAGGAGGGGGTGCCCGGGGCTACACCTTC
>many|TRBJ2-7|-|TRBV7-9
CASSPIGSGTNYEQYF
TGTGCCAGCAGCCCCATAGGCAGCGGGACAAACTACGAGCAGTACTTC